A single sample is the source of the 20 T cell receptor beta chains below, sequenced in a study of T cell responses to AZD1222 COVID-19 vaccine. Only in-frame clones appear in the TCRdb table, and some are missing; sequencing was by immunoSEQ multiplex PCR. Among some 100,000 clones listed, roughly 89% were seen once. Here the sequenced sample was peripheral blood, taken on day 0 of AZD1222 vaccination. These receptors all come from an adult in good health.

A note on this clone: One junction end disagrees with the germline gene, perhaps due to a read error. The chain couples TRBV9 to TRBJ2-7; 9 positions match TRBD1. This CDR3 region has 14 residues. Germline CDR1 reads SGDLS; CDR2 reads YYNGEE. In nucleotides, the CDR3 is TGTGCCAGCAGCGTAGGGGACAGGGATCACGAGCGGTACTTC. Translating it yields CASSVGDRDHERYF.

The chain has TRBV6-1 and TRBJ1-1, with a weak D call TRBD1 (6 bases). The germline CDR1 and CDR2 sequences are MNHNS and SASEGT. The V end was cut by 2 bases, the J end by 1 base, with 17 bases between. The CDR3 spans 17 residues. CDR3: CASSEPGLGGQNTEAFF. CDR3 bases: TGTGCCAGCAGTGAACCGGGGTTGGGGGGACAGAACACTGAAGCTTTCTTT.

The chain has TRBV28 and TRBJ1-2; D remains unclear. Per germline, CDR1 MDHEN and CDR2 SYDVKM. This CDR3 contains 11 residues. V lost 10 bases, J lost 2 bases, and 8 bases lay in between. The DNA for the CDR3 is TGTGCCACTGCACCCAACTATGGCTACACCTTC. This codes for CATAPNYGYTF.

The chain carries TRBV19 and TRBJ2-7, with TRBD1 matching 9 bases. Losses at the gene ends were 3 bases for V and 4 bases for J; bases not matched to a gene: 7. Looked up from germline, CDR1 is LNHDA and CDR2 is SQIVND (reference sequence). The CDR3 consists of 15 residues. The CDR3 coding sequence is TGTGCCAGTAGTATGGACGGGACAGGGACATACGAGCAGTACTTC. Encoded protein: CASSMDGTGTYEQYF.

The table lists this clone with a count of one. V usage is TRBV6-2 or TRBV6-3 and J usage is TRBJ2-7; weak D call: TRBD1 (5 bases). V was clipped by 2 bases and J by 2 bases, with 13 bases between them. Germline assignment: CDR1 MNHEY and CDR2 SVGEGT. This CDR3 contains 15 residues. CDR3 sequence (DNA): TGTGCCAGCAGTTACGCCTACAGGAGACCCTACGAGCAGTACTTC. Translation gives CASSYAYRRPYEQYF.

J is TRBJ1-1 and V is TRBV6-2 or TRBV6-3; D unclear. CDR1 MNHEY and CDR2 SVGEGT come from the germline V gene. The ends were cut back, 6 bases at V and 5 bases at J, with 10 bases in the middle. There are 12 residues in the CDR3. As DNA, the CDR3 is TGTGCCAGCAGCCTTTTACGAACTGAAGCTTTCTTT. It codes for CASSLLRTEAFF.

To note about this clone: The junction and the germline gene differ at one end; a read error may be behind it. J is TRBJ1-5 and V is TRBV28, with 7 positions matching TRBD1. Germline V lookup: CDR1 MDHEN, CDR2 SYDVKM. The length of the CDR3 is 14 residues. CDR3 bases: TGTGTCAGCAGTTTAGGACAGGCCCATCAGCCCCAGCATTTT. It specifies CVSSLGQAHQPQHF.

This clone was seen a few times. This rearrangement joins TRBV7-2 to TRBJ1-2; tentatively, D is TRBD1 (5 bases). The V gene lost 1 base and the J gene lost 4 bases, with 13 bases spanning the gap. Looked up from germline, CDR1 is SGHTA and CDR2 is FQGNSA. This CDR3 contains 15 residues. The CDR3, as DNA: TGTGCCAGCAGCTTAGAGTACTCGGGGCCCTATGGCTACACCTTC. Translated, it gives CASSLEYSGPYGYTF.

The rearrangement uses TRBV7-9 and TRBJ2-5; maybe TRBD1 (6 bases). This CDR3 is built from 12 residues. V dropped 4 bases and J dropped 9 bases, with 12 bases sitting between them. Per the germline V gene, CDR1 is SEHNR and CDR2 is FQNEAQ (reference sequence). The chain's CDR3 is CASSWGPGAQYF. CDR3 in DNA: TGTGCCAGCAGCTGGGGGCCCGGGGCCCAGTACTTC.

V usage is TRBV10-3 and J usage is TRBJ1-4; D call uncertain. Germline-derived CDR1 and CDR2 are ENHRY and SYGVKD. The CDR3 is made up of 17 amino acids. Trimming took off 0 bases at V and 7 bases at J, with 18 bases between the two ends. The DNA of the CDR3 is TGTGCCATCAGTGAGTCGCCATACGGGAGAACGAGTGAAAAACTGTTTTTT. Translation: CAISESPYGRTSEKLFF.

This clone was observed a single time. The V and J genes are TRBV3-1 (or the pseudogene TRBV3-2) and TRBJ2-5, with no clear D. CDR1 is LGHDT and CDR2 is YNNKEL in the germline V gene (reference sequence). Between the trimmed V and J ends, which lost 3 bases and 0 bases, there was a span of 5 bases. The CDR3 totals 13 residues. CDR3 in amino acids: CASSQSYQETQYF. The CDR3 DNA reads as TGTGCCAGCAGCCAGAGTTACCAAGAGACCCAGTACTTC.

CDR3 sequence reads: CASSQGNYNTDTQYF. CDR3 nucleotide sequence: TGTGCCAGCAGCCAAGGGAACTACAACACAGATACGCAGTATTTT. The chain links TRBV9 to TRBJ2-3; D gene ambiguous. Germline CDR1 and CDR2: SGDLS and YYNGEE. The ends were cut back, 4 bases at V and 2 bases at J, with 14 bases in the middle. The CDR3 sequence is 15 residues long.

This chain joins TRBV11-2 and TRBJ2-1; the D gene is possibly TRBD2 (5 bases). Trimming left V 1 base short and J 2 bases short, with 6 bases between. Germline-derived CDR1 and CDR2 are SGHAT and FQNNGV. The CDR3 contains 14 residues. Written as DNA, the CDR3 is TGTGCCAGCAGCTTAGCCGGGACCTACAATGAGCAGTTCTTC. Translation: CASSLAGTYNEQFF.

Turning to this clone: The identical CDR3 is also encoded by other nucleotide sequences in the sample. The rearrangement links TRBV29-1 to TRBJ1-1, with 9 bases aligning to TRBD1. The V segment lost 7 bases and the J segment 2 bases; nucleotides outside the gene matches: 5. The CDR3 is made up of 13 amino acids. Germline CDR1 SQVTM, CDR2 ANQGSEA. CDR3 in DNA: TGCAGCGCCGCGACAGGGGGTAACACTGAAGCTTTCTTT. Protein: CSAATGGNTEAFF.

The chain combines TRBV9 with TRBJ1-2; TRBD1 agrees at 7 bases. Germline CDR1 reads SGDLS; CDR2 reads YYNGEE. V was clipped by 4 bases and J by 1 base; unmatched bases: 7. CDR3 size: 15 residues. CDR3 in DNA: TGTGCCAGCAGCCCGGAACAGGGGCTTAACTATGGCTACACCTTC. Amino acids: CASSPEQGLNYGYTF.

The rearrangement links TRBV7-2 to TRBJ2-2, with D perhaps TRBD1 or TRBD2 (5 bases each). The CDR3 length is 13 residues. The V end was cut by 4 bases, the J end by 4 bases, with 7 bases between. The germline V gene has CDR1 SGHTA and CDR2 FQGNSA. CDR3 DNA: TGTGCCAGCAGCTCGGGGCGCACCGGGGAGCTGTTTTTT. Residues: CASSSGRTGELFF.

The rearrangement joins TRBV18 to TRBJ1-6; D is undetermined. Trimming took 3 bases from V and 0 from J, leaving 6 bases between them. This CDR3 is 15 amino acids long. Germline values: CDR1 KGHSH, CDR2 LQKENI. The CDR3 spells CASSPGGSYNSPLHF. In nucleotides, the CDR3 is TGTGCCAGCTCACCCGGCGGCTCCTATAATTCACCCCTCCACTTT.

J is TRBJ2-7 and V is TRBV5-5, with D perhaps matching TRBD1 (6 bases). Per the germline V gene, CDR1 is SGHKS and CDR2 is YYEKEE (reference sequence). The CDR3 is 13 residues long. The ends were cut back, 6 bases at V and 0 bases at J, with 10 bases in the middle. The CDR3: CASTDRSSYEQYF. The CDR3 DNA reads as TGTGCCAGCACCGACAGGAGCTCCTACGAGCAGTACTTC.

In this sample, this clone turned up a few times. The rearrangement uses TRBV19 and TRBJ1-2; D ambiguous. Trimming cost V 6 bases and J 7 bases, with 12 bases left between them. The CDR3 loop spans 12 amino acids. Germline CDR1 and CDR2: LNHDA and SQIVND (reference sequence). The CDR3 here is CASRPKESGYTF. CDR3 sequence (DNA): TGTGCCAGTAGGCCAAAGGAAAGTGGCTACACCTTC.

Concerning this clone: A junction boundary mismatches the germline segment, possibly from a read error. The rearrangement links TRBV7-7 to TRBJ2-5; D might be TRBD1 (6 bases). Germline V gives CDR1 SSHAT, CDR2 FNYEAQ (reference sequence). This CDR3 region has 14 residues. For the CDR3, the DNA is TGTGCTAGCAGCTTTTCAGGGGCGAAGGAGACCCAGTACTTC. Translating it yields CASSFSGAKETQYF.